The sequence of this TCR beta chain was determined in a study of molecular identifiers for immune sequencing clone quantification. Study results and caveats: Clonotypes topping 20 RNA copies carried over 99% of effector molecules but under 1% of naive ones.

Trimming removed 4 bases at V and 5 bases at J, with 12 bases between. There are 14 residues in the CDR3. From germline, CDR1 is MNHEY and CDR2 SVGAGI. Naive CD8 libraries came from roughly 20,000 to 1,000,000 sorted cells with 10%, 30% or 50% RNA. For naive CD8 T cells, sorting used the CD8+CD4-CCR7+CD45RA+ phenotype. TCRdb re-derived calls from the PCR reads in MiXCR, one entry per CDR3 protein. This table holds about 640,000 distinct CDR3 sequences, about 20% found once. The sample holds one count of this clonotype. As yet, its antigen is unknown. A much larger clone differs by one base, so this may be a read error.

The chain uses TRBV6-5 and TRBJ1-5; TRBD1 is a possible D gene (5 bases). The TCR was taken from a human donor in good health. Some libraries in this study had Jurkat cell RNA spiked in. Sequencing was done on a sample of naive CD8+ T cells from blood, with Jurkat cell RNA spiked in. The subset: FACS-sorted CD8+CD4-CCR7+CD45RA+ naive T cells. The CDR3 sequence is CASSSVSGDQPQHF. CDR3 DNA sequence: TGTGCCAGCAGTTCCGTCTCGGGGGATCAGCCCCAGCATTTT.